These 32 T cell receptor beta chains originate from one sample sequenced in a study of CD8 T cells in Susac syndrome. RNA was extracted with the RNeasy kit, and a quantity of about 0.45 to 1 ug was reverse transcribed using random hexamers. TCRdb re-called the immunoSEQ multiplex PCR reads through MiXCR, storing one row per CDR3 protein. In the table there are hundreds of thousands of distinct CDR3 sequences, roughly 94% of which are singletons. Source material: CD4+ T cells from PBMCs. These receptors all come from a human donor with multiple sclerosis.

CDR3 sequence: CASSFGGARHNEQFF. CDR3 DNA: TGTGCCAGCAGTTTCGGGGGGGCACGCCACAATGAGCAGTTCTTC. The genes are TRBV12-3 or TRBV12-4 and TRBJ2-1; 8 bases are a match to TRBD2. This CDR3 has 15 amino acids. V lost 3 bases to trimming and J lost 5 bases; unmatched junction nucleotides: 6.

The J gene is TRBJ2-3, the V gene TRBV12-1; the listed D gene, TRBD1, was not tested against the DNA. TRBV12-1 is designated a pseudogene. The CDR3 sequence is 12 residues long. The CDR3: CASSDTGDTQYF. For the CDR3, the DNA is TGTGCCAGCAGTGATACAGGGGATACGCAGTATTTT.

The chain is built from TRBV20-1 and TRBJ1-2; D possibly corresponds to TRBD1 (6 bases). Trimming removed 2 bases from V and 4 bases from J, with 14 bases in between. CDR1 DFQATT and CDR2 SNEGSKA come from the germline V gene (reference sequence). The CDR3 is made up of 14 amino acids. CDR3 nucleotides: TGCAGTGCTAGATGGCCAGGGGTAGTCTATGGCTACACCTTC. This codes for CSARWPGVVYGYTF.

Remarks on this clonotype: The junction and the germline gene differ at one end; a read error may be behind it. The V and J genes are TRBV3-1 and TRBJ1-1; possible D gene TRBD1, 5 bases. Germline CDR1 is LGHDT and CDR2 is YNNKEL (reference sequence). This CDR3 region has 13 residues. The CDR3 DNA sequence: TGTGCCAGCAGCCTCGGTGCGGGGACTGAAGCTTGCTTT. It translates to CASSLGAGTEACF.

The chain carries TRBV9 and TRBJ2-1; TRBD1 is a possible D gene (6 bases). The CDR3 is 18 residues long. Germline loops: CDR1 SGDLS, CDR2 YYNGEE. Deletions cut 1 base from V and 2 bases from J, with 19 bases between. CDR3 in DNA: TGTGCCAGCAGCGTACCCGATTGGACAGCCGGGGCCTACAATGAGCAGTTCTTC. This translates into CASSVPDWTAGAYNEQFF. The whole variable domain, remainder taken from reference TRBV9 and TRBJ2-1, is DSGVTQTPKHLITATGQRVTLRCSPRSGDLSVYWYQQSLDQGLQFLIQYYNGEERAKGNILERFSAQQFPDLHSELNLSSLELGDSALYFCASSVPDWTAGAYNEQFFGPGTRLTVL.

V usage is TRBV7-9 and J usage is TRBJ2-4; D uncertain. The CDR3 length is 15 residues. Germline V lookup: CDR1 SEHNR, CDR2 FQNEAQ (reference sequence). The V end lost 3 bases, the J end lost 0 bases, and 9 bases lay between the germline ends. CDR3 sequence (DNA): TGTGCCAGCAGCTTGAATTTTCTAGCCAAAAACATTCAGTACTTC. Translated: CASSLNFLAKNIQYF. Combining the CDR3 with reference TRBV7-9 and TRBJ2-4 gives the whole variable domain DTGVSQNPRHKITKRGQNVTFRCDPISEHNRLYWYRQTLGQGPEFLTYFQNEAQLEKSRLLSDRFSAERPKGSFSTLEIQRTEQGDSAMYLCASSLNFLAKNIQYFGAGTRLSVL.

The rearrangement links TRBV29-1 to TRBJ2-3; unclear D gene. The V gene's germline CDR1 is SQVTM and CDR2 ANQGSEA. The germline V and J ends were trimmed by 4 bases and 1 base, with 12 bases remaining between them. The CDR3 is 14 residues long. As DNA, the CDR3 is TGCAGCGTTGCGAGGCCCCGGGGCACAGATACGCAGTATTTT. It is translated as CSVARPRGTDTQYF.

The chain employs TRBV24-1 and TRBJ2-5; D is undetermined. Germline assignment: CDR1 KGHDR and CDR2 SFDVKD. The CDR3 contains 13 residues. V shed 4 bases and J shed 0 bases, with 5 bases lying between them. CDR3 amino acids: CATSDSYQETQYF. The CDR3 DNA is TGTGCCACCAGTGACTCGTACCAAGAGACCCAGTACTTC.

V gene TRBV5-4 combines with J gene TRBJ2-2; the D gene is possibly TRBD2 (6 bases). The CDR3 covers 15 residues. From germline, CDR1 is SGHNT and CDR2 YYREEE (reference sequence). The V end lost 10 bases, the J end lost 0 bases, and 16 bases lay between the germline ends. CDR3 sequence (DNA): TGTGCCGTGGGAGGTTCTTCCGCGAACACCGGGGAGCTGTTTTTT. Protein: CAVGGSSANTGELFF. The whole variable domain, remainder taken from reference TRBV5-4 and TRBJ2-2, is ETGVTQSPTHLIKTRGQQVTLRCSSQSGHNTVSWYQQALGQGPQFIFQYYREEENGRGNFPPRFSGLQFPNYSSELNVNALELDDSALYLCAVGGSSANTGELFFGEGSRLTVL.

The rearrangement links TRBV5-4 to TRBJ1-6; D uncertain. The CDR3 consists of 16 residues. Trimming removed 0 bases from V and 5 bases from J, with 12 bases in between. Germline V gene data show CDR1 as SGHNT and CDR2 as YYREEE (reference sequence). Here the CDR3 DNA reads TGTGCCAGCAGCTTGGGGGGTAAAGCTGATAATTCACCCCTCCACTTT. It is translated as CASSLGGKADNSPLHF.

The gene calls are TRBV18 and TRBJ2-1; D is ambiguous. Trimming removed 6 bases from V and 6 bases from J, with 18 bases in between. The V gene's germline CDR1 is KGHSH and CDR2 LQKENI. This CDR3 contains 15 residues. The CDR3 DNA is TGTGCCAGCTCTACGACGTGGGGTATGGGCAATGAGCAGTTCTTC. It translates to CASSTTWGMGNEQFF.

For the CDR3, the DNA is TGCAGTGCTTCCCGGGAGACGCGGGATACGCAGTATTTT. This codes for CSASRETRDTQYF. This sequence joins TRBV20-1 and TRBJ2-3, with D perhaps TRBD2 (6 bases). This CDR3 has 13 residues. The germline V gene encodes CDR1 DFQATT and CDR2 SNEGSKA (reference sequence). V lost 5 bases and J lost 6, with 15 bases in between.

The J gene is TRBJ2-7, the V gene TRBV25-1; tentative D call: TRBD2 (6 bases). CDR3 size: 14 residues. CDR1 is MGHDK, CDR2 SYGVNS, per germline. V gave up 6 bases and J gave up 3 bases, with 15 bases separating them. CDR3: CASSKNAGSYEQYF. CDR3 in DNA: TGTGCCAGCAGCAAAAACGCGGGGAGCTACGAGCAGTACTTC.

The chain joins TRBV20-1 to TRBJ1-6; 9 bases are a match to TRBD1. Germline V gene data show CDR1 as DFQATT and CDR2 as SNEGSKA (reference sequence). V shed 2 bases, J shed 8 bases, and the junction held 4 bases outside the gene matches. There are 14 residues in the CDR3. The CDR3 protein is CSARPTGGDSPLHF. The CDR3 nucleotides read TGCAGTGCTAGACCGACAGGGGGTGATTCACCCCTCCACTTT.

The V call is TRBV12-5, the J call TRBJ1-2; a weak D match, TRBD1 (6 bases). The ends were cut back, 3 bases at V and 0 bases at J, with 17 bases in the middle. This CDR3 has 17 amino acids. Germline CDR1 LGHNT, CDR2 FRNRAP. The DNA of the CDR3 is TGTGCTAGTGGTTTTCTAGAGACAGGCATAACTAACTATGGCTACACCTTC. Amino acids: CASGFLETGITNYGYTF.

V is TRBV9 and J is TRBJ1-6; a weak D match, TRBD1 (6 bases). The ends were cut back, 4 bases at V and 2 bases at J, with 16 bases in the middle. CDR3 length equals 17 residues. CDR1 SGDLS and CDR2 YYNGEE come from the germline V gene. For the CDR3, the DNA is TGTGCCAGCAGCCCCCAAGGGGGGGCAGCCTATAATTCACCCCTCCACTTT. Amino acid sequence: CASSPQGGAAYNSPLHF. Using reference TRBV9 and TRBJ1-6 for the parts outside the CDR3, the full variable domain is DSGVTQTPKHLITATGQRVTLRCSPRSGDLSVYWYQQSLDQGLQFLIQYYNGEERAKGNILERFSAQQFPDLHSELNLSSLELGDSALYFCASSPQGGAAYNSPLHFGNGTRLTVT.

This chain's CDR3 is CAWRATGTSGTGELFF. The CDR3 nucleotides read TGTGCCTGGAGGGCGACCGGGACTAGCGGCACCGGGGAGCTGTTTTTT. The V gene is TRBV30, the J gene TRBJ2-2; TRBD2 matches 11 bases. Germline-derived CDR1 and CDR2 are GTSNPN and SVGIG (reference sequence). With 3 bases clipped from V and 4 bases from J, the junction kept 7 bases outside the gene matches. The CDR3 is 16 residues long.

The chain recombines TRBV29-1 with TRBJ1-1; D is possibly TRBD1 (5 bases). The V gene lost 8 bases and the J gene lost 4 bases, with 14 bases spanning the gap. Germline V gene lookup returns CDR1 SQVTM and CDR2 ANQGSEA. The CDR3 contains 12 residues. CDR3 sequence: CSSQLGGTEAFF. The CDR3 bases are TGCAGCTCCCAACTGGGGGGCACTGAAGCTTTCTTT. Filled out from reference TRBV29-1 and TRBJ1-1, the complete variable domain reads SAVISQKPSRDICQRGTSLTIQCQVDSQVTMMFWYRQQPGQSLTLIATANQGSEATYESGFVIDKFPISRPNLTFSTLTVSNMSPEDSSIYLCSSQLGGTEAFFGQGTRLTVV.

The genes are TRBV20-1 and TRBJ2-7; a possible D gene is TRBD1 (6 bases). Deletions cut 3 bases from V and 2 bases from J, with 11 bases between. CDR3 length: 13 residues. Germline V gene lookup returns CDR1 DFQATT and CDR2 SNEGSKA (reference sequence). In nucleotides, the CDR3 is TGCAGTGCTAGGACAGGTGGTGCCTACGAGCAGTACTTC. This encodes CSARTGGAYEQYF.

V usage is TRBV2 and J usage is TRBJ2-1; the match to TRBD1 covers 10 bases. The CDR3 is made up of 14 amino acids. Germline loops: CDR1 SNHLY, CDR2 FYNNEI. The trim removed 6 bases at V and 5 bases at J, leaving 4 bases unmatched. The CDR3 reads CASSWDRGDNEQFF. In DNA, the CDR3 is TGTGCCAGCAGCTGGGACAGGGGTGACAATGAGCAGTTCTTC.

CDR3 protein: CASSFARGRETQYF. The CDR3 DNA reads as TGTGCCAGCAGTTTTGCTAGGGGAAGGGAGACCCAGTACTTC. This chain joins TRBV12-3 or TRBV12-4 and TRBJ2-5, with D perhaps matching TRBD1 (5 bases). With 3 bases removed from V and 5 bases from J, the gap between germline ends came to 13 bases. The CDR3 runs 14 residues.

The count of this clonotype is one. The gene calls are TRBV29-1 and TRBJ1-2; D perhaps matches TRBD1 (5 bases). The CDR3 sequence is 11 residues long. CDR1 is SQVTM and CDR2 is ANQGSEA in the germline V gene. The ends were cut back, 8 bases at V and 7 bases at J, with 14 bases in the middle. The CDR3 coding sequence is TGCAGCTATGGGGGTGTGGGTGGCTACACCTTC. It yields the protein CSYGGVGGYTF.

The CDR3 protein is CASTLGQGNNEQFF. The CDR3 DNA reads as TGTGCCAGCACTCTGGGACAGGGTAACAATGAGCAGTTCTTC. The genes are TRBV2 and TRBJ2-1; 9 nucleotides line up with TRBD1. CDR1 is SNHLY and CDR2 is FYNNEI in the germline V gene. This CDR3 has 14 amino acids. Trimming removed 7 bases from V and 5 bases from J; junction bases left unmatched: 6.

This clonotype was seen just once. The gene calls are TRBV12-3 or TRBV12-4 and TRBJ2-3; 9 bases line up with TRBD2. This CDR3 is 16 amino acids long. J gave up 6 bases and V 4 bases, and 11 bases lay outside the gene matches. CDR3: CASSSFSGGEDDTQYF. CDR3 nucleotides: TGTGCCAGCAGTTCGTTTAGCGGGGGCGAGGATGATACGCAGTATTTT.

The chain couples TRBV3-1 to TRBJ2-1; unclear D gene. Looked up from germline, CDR1 is LGHDT and CDR2 is YNNKEL (reference sequence). CDR3 length equals 15 residues. Trimming shortened V by 5 bases and J by 5 bases, and 16 bases separated the two germline ends. CDR3 sequence reads: CASSKSYEANNEQFF. CDR3 nucleotide sequence: TGTGCCAGCAGCAAGAGTTACGAGGCGAACAATGAGCAGTTCTTC.

The CDR3, as DNA: TGTGCCTGGAGCGCTTGGCTAGCGGGGGGGCAAACCAATGAGCAGTTCTTC. It codes for CAWSAWLAGGQTNEQFF. The chain uses TRBV30 and TRBJ2-1; 12 bases fit TRBD2. The V segment lost 3 bases and the J segment 6 bases; nucleotides outside the gene matches: 12. The CDR3 totals 17 residues. Germline CDR1 is GTSNPN and CDR2 is SVGIG (reference sequence).

This clonotype showed up just a few times. The V gene is TRBV5-4, the J gene TRBJ2-7, with D unresolved. This CDR3 contains 11 residues. Trimming took 0 bases from V and 3 from J, leaving 1 base between them. Germline assignment: CDR1 SGHNT and CDR2 YYREEE (reference sequence). Written as DNA, the CDR3 is TGTGCCAGCAGCTTGGACTACGAGCAGTACTTC. Its translation is CASSLDYEQYF.

The CDR3 DNA is TGTGCCAGCAGCCCACCGGGAGGCTCTCCCTACGAGCAGTACGTC. Its translation: CASSPPGGSPYEQYV. The chain carries TRBV11-2 and TRBJ2-7, with TRBD2 matching over 7 bases. The CDR3 is 15 amino acids. With 5 bases clipped from V and 2 bases from J, the junction kept 9 bases outside the gene matches. Germline V gene lookup returns CDR1 SGHAT and CDR2 FQNNGV.

The chain carries TRBV30 and TRBJ1-2; TRBD1 aligns across 9 bases. This CDR3 has 13 amino acids. Germline V lookup: CDR1 GTSNPN, CDR2 SVGIG (reference sequence). Losses at the gene ends were 7 bases for V and 3 bases for J; bases not matched to a gene: 6. CDR3 sequence reads: CALNRDRDYGYTF. CDR3 DNA: TGTGCCTTGAACCGGGACAGGGACTATGGCTACACCTTC.

The chain joins TRBV27 to TRBJ2-5, with D unresolved. This CDR3 comprises 13 residues. V lost 2 bases and J lost 5, with 9 bases in between. CDR1 is MNHEY, CDR2 SMNVEV, per germline (reference sequence). CDR3 coding DNA: TGTGCCAGCAGTTTAATTGGTAGGGAGACCCAGTACTTC. Protein product: CASSLIGRETQYF.

CDR3 sequence (DNA): TGTGCCAGTAGTATAGAAGGGGATCAGCCCCAGCATTTT. It specifies CASSIEGDQPQHF. The J gene is TRBJ1-5, the V gene TRBV19, with TRBD1 as a possible D gene (5 bases). V was trimmed by 0 bases and J by 5 bases, leaving 5 bases between them. This CDR3 region has 13 residues. Germline loops: CDR1 LNHDA, CDR2 SQIVND (reference sequence).

V and J are TRBV7-6 and TRBJ2-6; D possibly corresponds to TRBD1 (6 bases). V lost 2 bases and J lost 0, with 14 bases in between. Germline V gene sequence: CDR1 SGHVS, CDR2 FNYEAQ. The CDR3 has 18 residues. DNA of the CDR3: TGTGCCAGCAGCTTATTGGGGCAGGGGAGCTCTGGGGCCAACGTCCTGACTTTC. Translating gives CASSLLGQGSSGANVLTF.